This T cell receptor beta chain was observed in a study of T cell repertoires in cytomegalovirus infection. This clonotype was found many times. The V and J ends lost 10 bases and 0 bases, in that order; junction bases with no gene match: 9. This CDR3 has 17 amino acids. Germline lookup yields CDR1 SNHLY and CDR2 FYNNEI. TCRdb redid the calling of the reads with MiXCR, one entry per CDR3 protein. The sample records some 150,000 distinct CDR3 sequences, under 8% being singletons. This sequence joins TRBV2 and TRBJ2-1; the match to TRBD2 covers 13 bases. This sequence originates from a human donor in good health (CMV status not recorded). Some clones in this sample may be carry-over from other donors' samples. The sequenced sample consisted of PBMCs. DNA for the CDR3: TGTGCCAACCCGACTAGCGGGGGGCTCACCTCCTACAATGAGCAGTTCTTC. This sequence encodes CANPTSGGLTSYNEQFF.